The rows below give T cell receptor beta chains drawn from one sample of a study of T cells expressing NK-cell markers. TCRdb re-called the 5' RACE reads; one entry per CDR3 protein, DNA not given. This specimen shows some 300,000 distinct CDR3 sequences; the ten leading clones hold about 0.39%. Sample: blood T cells: a sorted CD56 or NKG2C T cell subset, CD4+ or CD8+ T cells, or bulk PBMC T cells (not recorded which). The receptors were sampled from a man in his late teens or twenties in good health. The CDR3 runs from the conserved cysteine through the conserved F or W.

J: TRBJ2-7
length: 17
V: TRBV27
CDR3: CASSLARQGAYSYEQYF

J: TRBJ1-5
length: 15
V: TRBV7-2
CDR3: CASSLGAGVGQPQHF

J: TRBJ2-5
length: 14
V: TRBV5-1
CDR3: CASSVGQKQETQYF

J: TRBJ2-3
length: 14
V: TRBV10-3
CDR3: CAISSGTSTDTQYF

J: TRBJ1-1
length: 15
V: TRBV5-1
CDR3: CASSLSRGLDTEAFF

J: TRBJ2-6
length: 15
V: TRBV15
CDR3: CATSRGSSGANVLTF

J: TRBJ2-3
length: 13
V: TRBV29-1
CDR3: CRAGTRETDTQYF

J: TRBJ2-7
length: 15
V: TRBV2
CDR3: CASSDRDRGSYEQYF

J: TRBJ2-5
length: 14
V: TRBV12-3/TRBV12-4
CDR3: CASSTSASRGTQYF

J: TRBJ2-2
length: 15
V: TRBV12-3/TRBV12-4
CDR3: CASSFAGRYTGELFF

J: TRBJ1-5
length: 15
V: TRBV2
CDR3: CASSDDRQGSQPQHF